Described below is a single T cell receptor beta chain sequence and its context. Looked up from germline, CDR1 is GTSNPN and CDR2 is SVGIG (reference sequence). This CDR3 comprises 12 residues. V was clipped by 1 base and J by 6 bases, with 9 bases between them. The record originates from a study of T cell responses to AZD1222 COVID-19 vaccine. The protocol was immunoSEQ multiplex PCR, while the TCRdb copy is restricted to in-frame clones and leaves out a portion. The sample records more than 110,000 clones, 93% being singletons. The clonotype originates from an adult in good health. Specimen: peripheral blood, collected on day 0 of AZD1222 vaccination. This chain joins TRBV30 and TRBJ1-1; no firm D call. The CDR3 loop reads CAWSGQYPEAFF. Written as DNA, the CDR3 is TGTGCCTGGAGTGGGCAGTATCCTGAAGCTTTCTTT. The full variable domain, rest sourced from reference TRBV30 and TRBJ1-1, is SQTIHQWPATLVQPVGSPLSLECTVEGTSNPNLYWYRQAAGRGLQLLFYSVGIGQISSEVPQNLSASRPQDRQFILSSKKLLLSDSGFYLCAWSGQYPEAFFGQGTRLTVV.